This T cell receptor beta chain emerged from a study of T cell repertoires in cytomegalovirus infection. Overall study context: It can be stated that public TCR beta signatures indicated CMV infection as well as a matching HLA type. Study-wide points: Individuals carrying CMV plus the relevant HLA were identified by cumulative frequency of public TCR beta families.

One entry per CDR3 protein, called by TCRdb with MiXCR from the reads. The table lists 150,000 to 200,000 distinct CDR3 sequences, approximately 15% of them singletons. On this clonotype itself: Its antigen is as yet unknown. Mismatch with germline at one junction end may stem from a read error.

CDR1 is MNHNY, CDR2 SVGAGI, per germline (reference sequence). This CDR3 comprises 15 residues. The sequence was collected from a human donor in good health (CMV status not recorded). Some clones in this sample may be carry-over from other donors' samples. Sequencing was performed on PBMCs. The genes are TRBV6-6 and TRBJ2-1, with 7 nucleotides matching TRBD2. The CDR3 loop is CASNYAGETYNEQFF. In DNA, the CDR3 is TGTGCCAGCAATTACGCGGGAGAGACCTACAATGAGCAGTTCTTC.